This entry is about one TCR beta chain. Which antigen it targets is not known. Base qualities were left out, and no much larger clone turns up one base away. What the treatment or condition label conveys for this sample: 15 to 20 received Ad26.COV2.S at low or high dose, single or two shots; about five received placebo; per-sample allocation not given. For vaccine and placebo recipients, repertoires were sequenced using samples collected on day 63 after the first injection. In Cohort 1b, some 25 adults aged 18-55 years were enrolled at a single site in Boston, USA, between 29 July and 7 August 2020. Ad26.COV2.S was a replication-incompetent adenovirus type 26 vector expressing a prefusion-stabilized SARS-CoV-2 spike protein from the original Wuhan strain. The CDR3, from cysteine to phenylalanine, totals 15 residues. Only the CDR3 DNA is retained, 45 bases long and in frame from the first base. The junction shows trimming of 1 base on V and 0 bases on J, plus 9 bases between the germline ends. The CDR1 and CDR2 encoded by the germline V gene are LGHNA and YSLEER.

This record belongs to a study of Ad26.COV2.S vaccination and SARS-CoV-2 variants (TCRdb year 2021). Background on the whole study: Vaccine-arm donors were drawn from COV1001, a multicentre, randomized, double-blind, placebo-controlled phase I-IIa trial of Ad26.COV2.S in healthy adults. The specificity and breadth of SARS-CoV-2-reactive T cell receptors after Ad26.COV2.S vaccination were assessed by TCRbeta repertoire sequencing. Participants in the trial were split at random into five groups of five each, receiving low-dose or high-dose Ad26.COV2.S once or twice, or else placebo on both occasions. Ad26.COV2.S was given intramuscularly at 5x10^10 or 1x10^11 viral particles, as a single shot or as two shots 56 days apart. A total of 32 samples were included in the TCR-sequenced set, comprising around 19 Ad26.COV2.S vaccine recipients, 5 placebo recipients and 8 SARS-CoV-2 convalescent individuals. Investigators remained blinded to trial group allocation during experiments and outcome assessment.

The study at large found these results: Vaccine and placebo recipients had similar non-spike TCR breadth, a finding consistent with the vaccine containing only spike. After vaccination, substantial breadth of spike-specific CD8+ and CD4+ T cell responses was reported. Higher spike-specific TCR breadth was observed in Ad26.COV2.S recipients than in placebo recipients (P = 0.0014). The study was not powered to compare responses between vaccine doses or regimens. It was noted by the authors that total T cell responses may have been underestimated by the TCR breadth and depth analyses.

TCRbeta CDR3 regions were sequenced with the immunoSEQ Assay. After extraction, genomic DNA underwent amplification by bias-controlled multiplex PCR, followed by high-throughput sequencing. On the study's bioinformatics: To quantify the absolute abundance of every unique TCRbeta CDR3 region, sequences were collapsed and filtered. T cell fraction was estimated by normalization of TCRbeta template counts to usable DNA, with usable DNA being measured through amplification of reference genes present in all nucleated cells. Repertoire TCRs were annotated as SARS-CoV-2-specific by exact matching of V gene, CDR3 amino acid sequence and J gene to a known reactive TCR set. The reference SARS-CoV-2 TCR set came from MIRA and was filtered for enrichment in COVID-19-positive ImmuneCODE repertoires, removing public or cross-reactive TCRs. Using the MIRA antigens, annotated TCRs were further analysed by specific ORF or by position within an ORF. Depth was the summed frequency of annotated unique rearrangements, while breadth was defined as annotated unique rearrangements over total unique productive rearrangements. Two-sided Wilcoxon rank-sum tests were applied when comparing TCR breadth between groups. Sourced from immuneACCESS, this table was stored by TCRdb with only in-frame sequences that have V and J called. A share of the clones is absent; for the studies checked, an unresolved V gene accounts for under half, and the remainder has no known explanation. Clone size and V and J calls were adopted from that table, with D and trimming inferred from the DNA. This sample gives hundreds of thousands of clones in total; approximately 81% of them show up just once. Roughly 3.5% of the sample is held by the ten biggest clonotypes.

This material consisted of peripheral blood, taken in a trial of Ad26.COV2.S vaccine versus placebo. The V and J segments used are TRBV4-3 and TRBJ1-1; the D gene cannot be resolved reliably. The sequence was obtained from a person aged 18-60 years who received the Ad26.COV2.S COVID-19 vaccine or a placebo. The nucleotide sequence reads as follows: TGCGCCAGCAGCCAAGTCAACAGCATGAACACTGAAGCTTTCTTT. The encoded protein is CASSQVNSMNTEAFF.